This T cell receptor (beta chain) is from a study of Graves' ophthalmopathy and Graves' hyperthyroidism. Amplification of TCR beta CDR3 regions used RNA transcripts. The first round was an RT-PCR with HTBI primers, and the second round was a multiplex PCR. TCRdb recomputed calls from the multiplex PCR reads with MiXCR, one row per CDR3 protein. The table has over 40,000 distinct CDR3 sequences, under 55% seen once; the top ten hold roughly a quarter. This clonotype was recorded only once. Patients were left out if they had other autoimmune diseases, uncontrolled infections, pregnancy or lactation. As diagnostic evidence, clinical symptoms, serum thyroxine, TRAb, thyroid ultrasound and orbital computed tomography were relied upon. Sequencing was done on a sample of peripheral blood. The TCR was taken from an adult man with Graves' ophthalmopathy.

Here the CDR3 DNA reads TGTGCCAGCAGCCCCTCCTCGAGCCAAGAGACCCAGTACTTC. Residues: CASSPSSSQETQYF. The chain uses TRBV7-3 and TRBJ2-5; no reliable D call. V shed 5 bases and J shed 1 base, with 11 bases lying between them. The germline V gene has CDR1 SGHTA and CDR2 FQGTGA. The CDR3 is made up of 14 amino acids.